A selection of T cell receptor beta chains follows, all from one sample in a study of T cells in Graves' hyperthyroidism and ophthalmopathy. TCRdb passed the multiplex PCR reads through MiXCR, listing each CDR3 protein once. Of roughly 360,000 distinct CDR3 sequences in the sample, 13% were seen once. Sequenced sample: blood. These receptors came from a man under 40 with Graves' hyperthyroidism that later progressed to Graves' ophthalmopathy. Both conserved end residues are part of each CDR3. D genes are given only for firm matches. Where a row states a size, it is once, few, many or the class of an expanded clone; other rows omit it.

length,D,size,V,J,CDR3,DNA
16,.,.,TRBV9,TRBJ1-3,CASSVDTRLSGNTIYF,TGTGCCAGCAGCGTAGACACTCGCCTCTCTGGAAACACCATATATTTT
18,TRBD1,few,TRBV19,TRBJ1-2,CASRDERGDRGTPYGYTF,TGTGCCAGTAGAGACGAACGGGGCGACAGGGGGACGCCCTATGGCTACACCTTC
15,.,.,TRBV7-2,TRBJ2-3,CASSLAWDSTDTQYF,TGTGCCAGCAGCTTAGCGTGGGACAGCACAGATACGCAGTATTTT
17,.,.,TRBV7-9,TRBJ1-6,CASSLVGLGAENSPLHF,TGTGCCAGCAGCTTAGTCGGGTTGGGAGCTGAAAATTCACCCCTCCACTTT
16,.,many,TRBV28,TRBJ2-3,CASSSGKGTYTDTQYF,TGTGCCAGCAGTTCAGGAAAAGGGACATACACAGATACGCAGTATTTT
15,.,many,TRBV18,TRBJ1-1,CASSPGGSWITEAFF,TGTGCCAGCTCACCTGGGGGCTCTTGGATCACTGAAGCTTTCTTT
12,.,few,TRBV30,TRBJ1-4,CAWSSVGEKLFF,TGTGCCTGGAGTAGCGTCGGGGAAAAACTGTTTTTT
17,.,many,TRBV12-5,TRBJ1-2,CASGLVLLDDRQYGYTF,TGTGCTAGTGGTTTGGTACTGTTGGACGACAGGCAATATGGCTACACCTTC
16,TRBD1,.,TRBV7-6,TRBJ2-7,CASSLVSGGASYEQYF,TGTGCCAGCAGCTTAGTTTCAGGGGGTGCATCCTACGAGCAGTACTTC
15,.,few,TRBV4-1,TRBJ1-4,CASSQPGRTNEKLFF,TGCGCCAGCAGCCAACCGGGACGGACTAATGAAAAACTGTTTTTT
13,.,.,TRBV5-4,TRBJ1-1,CASSLSTPSLAFF,TGTGCCAGCAGCTTGTCGACGCCTTCCCTAGCGTTCTTT
15,.,.,TRBV7-6,TRBJ2-5,CASSYIRGEIETQYF,TGTGCCAGCAGCTACATCAGGGGTGAAATAGAGACCCAGTACTTC
15,.,.,TRBV4-1,TRBJ2-1,CASSRVMVEDNEQFF,TGCGCCAGCAGCCGCGTGATGGTTGAGGACAATGAGCAGTTCTTC
14,TRBD1,.,TRBV12-5,TRBJ2-7,CASGPGQGAYEQYF,TGTGCTAGTGGTCCAGGACAGGGGGCCTACGAGCAGTACTTC
17,TRBD2,many,TRBV7-2,TRBJ2-3,CASSLNVAGARTDTQYF,TGTGCCAGCAGCTTAAACGTAGCGGGGGCCCGCACAGATACGCAGTATTTT
14,.,.,TRBV28,TRBJ1-5,CASSLTAFNQPQHF,TGTGCCAGCAGTTTGACAGCGTTCAATCAGCCCCAGCATTTT
15,.,few,TRBV4-1,TRBJ2-7,CASSQDAVRTYEQYF,TGCGCCAGCAGCCAAGATGCCGTGAGAACCTACGAGCAGTACTTC
13,TRBD1,.,TRBV27,TRBJ1-2,CASSSGRQGGYTF,TGTGCCAGCAGTTCCGGTCGACAGGGGGGCTACACCTTC
13,.,.,TRBV14,TRBJ1-2,CASSPTDNYGYAF,TGTGCCAGCAGCCCGACAGATAACTATGGCTACGCCTTC
16,.,.,TRBV4-1,TRBJ2-7,CASSQVMRGVSYEQYF,TGCGCCAGCAGCCAAGTCATGCGCGGGGTTTCCTACGAGCAGTACTTC
15,TRBD2,many,TRBV20-1,TRBJ2-1,CSASVGLAVSNEQFF,TGCAGTGCTAGCGTTGGACTAGCGGTTTCGAATGAGCAGTTCTTC
15,TRBD2,many,TRBV20-1,TRBJ2-1,CSAKRLRGVYNEQFF,TGCAGTGCCAAGAGATTGCGGGGGGTCTACAATGAGCAGTTCTTC
15,TRBD1,many,TRBV20-1,TRBJ1-1,CSAPDRGRSNTEAFF,TGCAGTGCTCCGGACAGGGGCCGGTCGAACACTGAAGCTTTCTTT
16,TRBD2,many,TRBV6-6,TRBJ2-7,CASSYASGAEPYEQYF,TGTGCCAGCAGTTACGCTAGCGGGGCTGAGCCCTACGAGCAGTACTTC
14,.,many,TRBV11-2,TRBJ2-5,CASSLDQEGRTQYF,TGTGCCAGCAGCTTAGATCAGGAAGGGAGGACCCAGTACTTC